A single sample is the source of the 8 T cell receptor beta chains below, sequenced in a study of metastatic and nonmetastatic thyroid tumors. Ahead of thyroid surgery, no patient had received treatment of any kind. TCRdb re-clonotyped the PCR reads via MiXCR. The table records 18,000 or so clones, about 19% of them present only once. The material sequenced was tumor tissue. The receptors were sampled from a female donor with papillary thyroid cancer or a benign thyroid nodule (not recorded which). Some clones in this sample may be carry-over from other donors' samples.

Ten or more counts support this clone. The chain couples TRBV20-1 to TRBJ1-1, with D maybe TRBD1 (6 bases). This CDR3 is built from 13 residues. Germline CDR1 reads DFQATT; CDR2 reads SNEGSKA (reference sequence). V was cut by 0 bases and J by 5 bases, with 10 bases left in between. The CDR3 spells CSARDLQGTEAFF. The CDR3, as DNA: TGCAGTGCTAGAGATCTACAGGGAACTGAAGCTTTCTTT.

CDR3 sequence reads: CAWSEGAAAPKQYF. The CDR3 DNA reads as TGTGCCTGGAGTGAAGGGGCAGCCGCCCCCAAGCAGTACTTC. The genes are TRBV30 and TRBJ2-7; D is possibly TRBD1 (5 bases). V was pared by 1 base and J by 8 bases, with 18 bases between. Germline loops: CDR1 GTSNPN, CDR2 SVGIG (reference sequence). The CDR3 has 14 amino acids.

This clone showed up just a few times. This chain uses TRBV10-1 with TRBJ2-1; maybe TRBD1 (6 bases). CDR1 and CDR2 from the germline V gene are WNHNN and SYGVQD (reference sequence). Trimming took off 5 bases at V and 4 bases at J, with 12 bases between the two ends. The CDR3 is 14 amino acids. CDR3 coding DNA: TGCGCCAGCAGTTCGGGGACAACTTACAATGAGCAGTTCTTC. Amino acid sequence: CASSSGTTYNEQFF.

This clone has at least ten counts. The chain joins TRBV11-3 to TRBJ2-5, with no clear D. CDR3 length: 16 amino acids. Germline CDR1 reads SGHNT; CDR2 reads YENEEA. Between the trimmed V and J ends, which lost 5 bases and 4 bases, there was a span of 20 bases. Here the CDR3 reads CASSPRLVTVGETQYF. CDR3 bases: TGTGCCAGCAGCCCCCGCCTAGTGACGGTAGGAGAGACCCAGTACTTC.

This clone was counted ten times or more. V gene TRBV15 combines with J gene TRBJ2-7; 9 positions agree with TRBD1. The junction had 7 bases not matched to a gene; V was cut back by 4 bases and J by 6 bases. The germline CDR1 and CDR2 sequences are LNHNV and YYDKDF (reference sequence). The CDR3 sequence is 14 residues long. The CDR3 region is CATSKQGARGEQYF. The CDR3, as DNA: TGTGCCACCAGCAAACAGGGGGCCAGGGGCGAGCAGTACTTC.

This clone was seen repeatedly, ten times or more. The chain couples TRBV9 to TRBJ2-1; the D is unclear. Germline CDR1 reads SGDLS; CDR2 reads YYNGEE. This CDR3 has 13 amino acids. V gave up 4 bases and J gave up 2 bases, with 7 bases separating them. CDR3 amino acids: CASSPRPYNEQFF. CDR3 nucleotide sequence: TGTGCCAGCAGCCCCCGTCCCTACAATGAGCAGTTCTTC.

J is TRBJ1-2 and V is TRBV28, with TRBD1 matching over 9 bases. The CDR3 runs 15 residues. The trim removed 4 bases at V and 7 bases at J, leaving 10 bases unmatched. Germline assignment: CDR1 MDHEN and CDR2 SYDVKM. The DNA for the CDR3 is TGTGCCAGCAGTTCTTCCCGGGACAGGGCGACTGGCTACACCTTC. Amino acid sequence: CASSSSRDRATGYTF.

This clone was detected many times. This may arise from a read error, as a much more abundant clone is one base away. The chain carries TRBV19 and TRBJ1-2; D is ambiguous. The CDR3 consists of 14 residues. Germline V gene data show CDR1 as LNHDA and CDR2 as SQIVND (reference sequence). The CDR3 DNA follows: TGTGCCAGTAGTACCTTTGTACCGAACTGTGGCTACACCTTC. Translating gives CASSTFVPNCGYTF. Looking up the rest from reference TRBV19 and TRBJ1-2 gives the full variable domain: DGGITQSPKYLFRKEGQNVTLSCEQNLNHDAMYWYRQDPGQGLRLIYYSQIVNDFQKGDIAEGYSVSREKKESFPLTVTSAQKNPTAFYLCASSTFVPNCGYTFGSGTRLTVV.